Below, 31 T cell receptor beta chains from the same sample are listed, as sequenced in a study of blood T cell repertoires in COVID-19. Data came from immunoSEQ multiplex PCR; TCRdb stores just in-frame clones and leaves some out. Among 110,000 or so clones listed, about 85% were seen once. Input material: peripheral blood. These receptors were collected from a human donor in a cohort sampled during active COVID-19.

V and J are TRBV27 and TRBJ1-6; TRBD1 is a possible D gene (5 bases). V was pared by 5 bases and J by 11 bases, with 16 bases between. The V gene's germline CDR1 is MNHEY and CDR2 SMNVEV (reference sequence). The CDR3 totals 14 residues. CDR3 protein: CASSVGFGQTPLHF. For the CDR3, the DNA is TGTGCCAGCAGTGTCGGGTTTGGACAAACACCCCTCCACTTT.

The V call is TRBV19, the J call TRBJ1-5; 7 nucleotides agree with TRBD1. Germline values: CDR1 LNHDA, CDR2 SQIVND (reference sequence). With V trimmed by 6 bases and J by 2 bases, 7 bases remained unmatched. This CDR3 is 15 amino acids long. CDR3 protein: CASRNRGGGNQPQHF. CDR3 in DNA: TGTGCCAGTAGGAACAGGGGAGGAGGCAATCAGCCCCAGCATTTT.

The gene calls are TRBV6-5 and TRBJ2-3; D remains unclear. The CDR3 has 13 amino acids. V was clipped by 6 bases and J by 3 bases, with 10 bases between them. Germline CDR1 reads MNHEY; CDR2 reads SVGAGI. CDR3 sequence (DNA): TGTGCCAGCAGAAGCGTATTAACAGATACGCAGTATTTT. The encoded protein is CASRSVLTDTQYF.

The chain links TRBV7-2 to TRBJ1-6; no firm D call. V dropped 2 bases and J dropped 13 bases, with 21 bases sitting between them. Germline V gene sequence: CDR1 SGHTA, CDR2 FQGNSA. The CDR3 totals 16 residues. The CDR3 sequence is CASSLLANEGLAPLHF. CDR3 sequence (DNA): TGTGCCAGCAGCTTATTAGCCAATGAGGGTTTAGCGCCCCTCCACTTT.

This clone was detected once. The J gene is TRBJ1-4, the V gene TRBV28; D is perhaps TRBD1 (6 bases). Germline V CDR1 and CDR2: MDHEN, SYDVKM. The CDR3 sequence is 15 residues long. The V and J ends lost 7 bases and 2 bases respectively, with 14 bases between them. The CDR3 bases are TGTGCCAGCACCTCTTGGGGGCGGACTAATGAAAAACTGTTTTTT. Translation: CASTSWGRTNEKLFF. The variable domain in full, completed from reference TRBV28 and TRBJ1-4, reads DVKVTQSSRYLVKRTGEKVFLECVQDMDHENMFWYRQDPGLGLRLIYFSYDVKMKEKGDIPEGYSVSREKKERFSLILESASTNQTSMYLCASTSWGRTNEKLFFGSGTQLSVL.

The chain joins TRBV18 to TRBJ1-1, with D uncertain. The CDR3 spans 15 residues. Trimming removed 0 bases from V and 1 base from J, with 9 bases in between. Germline-derived CDR1 and CDR2 are KGHSH and LQKENI. The CDR3 coding sequence is TGTGCCAGCTCACCACCGTCACAGAAGAACACTGAAGCTTTCTTT. Translated: CASSPPSQKNTEAFF.

The CDR3 nucleotides read TGTGCCAGCAGGGACAGGGCCAATCAGCCCCAGCATTTT. Translated, it gives CASRDRANQPQHF. The V gene is TRBV2, the J gene TRBJ1-5, with 8 nucleotides matching TRBD1. CDR1 is SNHLY, CDR2 FYNNEI, per germline. Trimming at V came to 6 bases and at J to 3 bases, leaving 1 base not matched to a gene. The CDR3 contains 13 residues.

This clone turned up a few times. The chain uses TRBV12-5 and TRBJ2-3; 12 positions match TRBD2. V shed 8 bases, J shed 1 base, and the junction held 13 bases outside the gene matches. This CDR3 is 18 amino acids long. In germline, CDR1 is LGHNT, CDR2 FRNRAP. This CDR3 reads CASKKGLAGGPGTDTQYF. The CDR3 DNA is TGTGCTAGTAAAAAGGGGCTAGCGGGGGGGCCGGGCACAGATACGCAGTATTTT.

The genes are TRBV12-3 or TRBV12-4 and TRBJ2-6; the D gene is possibly TRBD1 (6 bases). The germline V and J ends were trimmed by 6 bases and 5 bases, with 8 bases remaining between them. This CDR3 region has 13 residues. The CDR3 sequence: CASRRDRANVLTF. As DNA, the CDR3 is TGTGCCAGCAGGAGGGACAGGGCCAACGTCCTGACTTTC.

This chain joins TRBV6-5 and TRBJ1-6; D uncertain. The CDR3 has 12 residues. V lost 2 bases to trimming and J lost 7 bases, with 3 bases between them. The germline gives CDR1 MNHEY, CDR2 SVGAGI. This chain's CDR3 is CASSYINSPLHF. The CDR3 DNA is TGTGCCAGCAGTTACATAAATTCACCCCTCCACTTT.

This rearrangement joins TRBV11-3 to TRBJ2-3; D might be TRBD2 (6 bases). Germline CDR1 and CDR2: SGHNT and YENEEA. The CDR3 totals 12 residues. Trimming stripped 5 bases from V and 8 bases from J, with 11 bases between. The CDR3 loop is CASSIRRGTQYF. DNA of the CDR3: TGTGCCAGCAGCATCCGGCGGGGTACGCAGTATTTT.

V and J are TRBV29-1 and TRBJ2-1; 7 nucleotides agree with TRBD1. CDR3 length equals 12 residues. The germline gives CDR1 SQVTM, CDR2 ANQGSEA. V lost 7 bases and J lost 3; bases outside the gene matches: 3. The CDR3 sequence is CSANRGYNEQFF. In nucleotides, the CDR3 is TGCAGCGCCAACAGGGGCTACAATGAGCAGTTCTTC.

As regards this clone: Within the sample, other DNA sequences also encode this same CDR3. The chain links TRBV6-5 to TRBJ1-2; 8 bases are shared with TRBD1. Trimming cost V 4 bases and J 2 bases; bases outside gene matches: 3. CDR1 and CDR2 from the germline V gene are MNHEY and SVGAGI. This CDR3 spans 14 amino acids. The CDR3 spells CASSSGQANYGYTF. In nucleotides, the CDR3 is TGTGCCAGCAGTTCGGGACAGGCGAACTATGGCTACACCTTC.

V is TRBV7-2 and J is TRBJ2-3, with 11 nucleotides matching TRBD2. CDR1 and CDR2 (germline): SGHTA, FQGNSA. The junction had 4 bases not matched to a gene; V was cut back by 5 bases and J by 3 bases. The length of the CDR3 is 15 residues. CDR3 residues: CASSLRLAGTDTQYF. As DNA, the CDR3 is TGTGCCAGCAGCCTGAGACTAGCGGGGACAGATACGCAGTATTTT.

The chain employs TRBV10-3 and TRBJ1-5, with D hard to call. Germline V gene lookup returns CDR1 ENHRY and CDR2 SYGVKD. With 4 bases removed from V and 7 bases from J, the gap between germline ends came to 17 bases. This CDR3 is 15 amino acids long. This CDR3 reads CAISGSPGEGQPQHF. The CDR3 coding sequence is TGTGCCATCAGTGGGAGCCCAGGCGAGGGACAGCCCCAGCATTTT.

The chain has TRBV24-1 and TRBJ2-6; tentatively, D is TRBD2 (5 bases). Trimming took off 5 bases at V and 4 bases at J, with 11 bases between the two ends. Germline CDR1 KGHDR, CDR2 SFDVKD. This CDR3 has 15 residues. CDR3 loop: CATSGRGTGANVLTF. CDR3 nucleotide sequence: TGTGCCACCAGTGGACGGGGTACCGGGGCCAACGTCCTGACTTTC.

The V gene is TRBV11-2, the J gene TRBJ1-1; D unclear. The CDR3 extends over 11 amino acids. Germline V gene sequence: CDR1 SGHAT, CDR2 FQNNGV. V lost 6 bases and J 12 bases, leaving 14 bases between the germline ends. The CDR3 bases are TGTGCCAGCAGTCCCTACGAGAGAACTTTCTTT. It is translated as CASSPYERTFF.

The chain's CDR3 is CASSLPEVSTDTQYF. The CDR3, as DNA: TGTGCCAGCAGCTTGCCCGAGGTTAGCACAGATACGCAGTATTTT. V usage is TRBV5-4 and J usage is TRBJ2-3; D not certain. Per germline, CDR1 SGHNT and CDR2 YYREEE (reference sequence). V dropped 1 base and J dropped 0 bases, with 9 bases sitting between them. The CDR3 length is 15 residues.

V usage is TRBV10-3 and J usage is TRBJ1-6; the D gene is possibly TRBD1 (6 bases). The CDR3 consists of 16 residues. V lost 0 bases, J lost 9 bases, and 15 bases lay in between. Germline loops: CDR1 ENHRY, CDR2 SYGVKD. CDR3: CAISESRRQGSSPLHF. The DNA for the CDR3 is TGTGCCATCAGTGAGTCTAGAAGGCAGGGGAGTTCACCCCTCCACTTT.

This clone showed up just once. The V call is TRBV5-1, the J call TRBJ1-1; no clear D. Deletions cut 0 bases from V and 0 bases from J, with 6 bases between. Germline V gene sequence: CDR1 SGHRS, CDR2 YFSETQ. CDR3 length equals 14 residues. As DNA, the CDR3 is TGCGCCAGCAGCTTGGACGGGATGAACACTGAAGCTTTCTTT. It translates to CASSLDGMNTEAFF.

This chain connects TRBV6-5 to TRBJ1-1, with D unresolved. Trimming stripped 10 bases from V and 1 base from J, with 16 bases between. The CDR3 runs to 14 residues. CDR1 is MNHEY, CDR2 SVGAGI, per germline. The CDR3 loop is CATSPLRSNTEAFF. Written as DNA, the CDR3 is TGTGCCACCTCCCCGTTGAGATCGAACACTGAAGCTTTCTTT.

In its sample, this clone is medium-sized. V gene TRBV9 combines with J gene TRBJ2-7, with 10 bases that match TRBD1. The CDR3 has 14 amino acids. The ends lost 4 bases at V and 5 bases at J; junction bases unmatched: 6. Germline loops: CDR1 SGDLS, CDR2 YYNGEE. In DNA, the CDR3 is TGTGCCAGCAGCCGGGACAGGGGTCTACACGAGCAGTACTTC. Protein: CASSRDRGLHEQYF.

Written as DNA, the CDR3 is TGTGCCGGATCTTCTGACAGGGGTGAAAAACTGTTTTTT. Its translation: CAGSSDRGEKLFF. This rearrangement joins TRBV19 to TRBJ1-4, with 8 bases lining up with TRBD1. CDR1 and CDR2 (germline): LNHDA, SQIVND (reference sequence). This CDR3 is 13 amino acids long. V shed 11 bases and J 7 bases; nucleotides not matched to a gene: 9.

The CDR3 nucleotides are TGTGCCAGCAGCAAGCGACAACAGGGAGCGAACACTGAAGCTTTCTTT. It is translated as CASSKRQQGANTEAFF. This rearrangement joins TRBV21-1 to TRBJ1-1; the table's D call, TRBD1, has no DNA check behind it. TRBV21-1 is classified as a pseudogene. This CDR3 has 16 amino acids.

The chain combines TRBV4-3 with TRBJ2-7; D is uncertain. The length of the CDR3 is 13 residues. The germline V gene encodes CDR1 LGHNA and CDR2 YSLEER. V lost 4 bases and J lost 3, with 10 bases in between. CDR3 region: CASSPRFYYEQYF. CDR3 bases: TGCGCCAGCAGCCCCAGGTTTTACTACGAGCAGTACTTC.

The chain couples TRBV6-5 to TRBJ1-2; D possibly corresponds to TRBD1 (5 bases). The CDR3 runs 14 residues. The V and J ends lost 5 bases and 4 bases respectively, with 14 bases between them. Germline V gene data show CDR1 as MNHEY and CDR2 as SVGAGI. The CDR3 DNA is TGTGCCAGCAGTCCGGGACTGGGCGGCTATGGCTACACCTTC. This sequence encodes CASSPGLGGYGYTF.

The chain couples TRBV6-2 or TRBV6-3 to TRBJ2-5; perhaps TRBD2 as D (6 bases). V lost 2 bases and J lost 1, with 8 bases in between. This CDR3 spans 14 amino acids. CDR1 MNHEY and CDR2 SVGEGT come from the germline V gene. CDR3 sequence (DNA): TGTGCCAGCAGTTACGTGGGACTCCAAGAGACCCAGTACTTC. Translated: CASSYVGLQETQYF.

The gene calls are TRBV28 and TRBJ1-1; TRBD1 is a possible D gene (5 bases). This CDR3 is built from 13 residues. Germline loops: CDR1 MDHEN, CDR2 SYDVKM. The V end was cut by 6 bases, the J end by 1 base, with 9 bases between. The CDR3 DNA reads TGTGCCAGCAGACCTACAGGGAACACTGAAGCTTTCTTT. Residues: CASRPTGNTEAFF. The full variable domain, its missing parts supplied by reference TRBV28 and TRBJ1-1, is DVKVTQSSRYLVKRTGEKVFLECVQDMDHENMFWYRQDPGLGLRLIYFSYDVKMKEKGDIPEGYSVSREKKERFSLILESASTNQTSMYLCASRPTGNTEAFFGQGTRLTVV.

V is TRBV6-5 and J is TRBJ2-1; a weak D match, TRBD2 (6 bases). Germline V gives CDR1 MNHEY, CDR2 SVGAGI. The CDR3 spans 15 residues. Trimming cost V 2 bases and J 4 bases, with 12 bases left between them. The CDR3 region is CASSYQVGGYNEQFF. In DNA, the CDR3 is TGTGCCAGCAGTTACCAGGTCGGGGGTTACAATGAGCAGTTCTTC.

The rearrangement uses TRBV30 and TRBJ2-6, with TRBD1 matching 8 bases. Germline V gives CDR1 GTSNPN, CDR2 SVGIG (reference sequence). Germline trimming cut 8 bases from V and 5 bases from J; bases unmatched to any gene: 11. This CDR3 spans 15 amino acids. The CDR3 here is CARSGTGSWANVLTF. CDR3 bases: TGTGCCCGATCCGGGACAGGTTCTTGGGCCAACGTCCTGACTTTC.

This chain connects TRBV19 to TRBJ1-4, with D hard to call. CDR1 is LNHDA, CDR2 SQIVND, per germline (reference sequence). V lost 4 bases and J 0 bases, leaving 15 bases between the germline ends. There are 17 residues in the CDR3. The CDR3 here is CASSRRSSRATNEKLFF. The CDR3 bases are TGTGCCAGTAGTAGAAGATCATCCCGGGCAACTAATGAAAAACTGTTTTTT.